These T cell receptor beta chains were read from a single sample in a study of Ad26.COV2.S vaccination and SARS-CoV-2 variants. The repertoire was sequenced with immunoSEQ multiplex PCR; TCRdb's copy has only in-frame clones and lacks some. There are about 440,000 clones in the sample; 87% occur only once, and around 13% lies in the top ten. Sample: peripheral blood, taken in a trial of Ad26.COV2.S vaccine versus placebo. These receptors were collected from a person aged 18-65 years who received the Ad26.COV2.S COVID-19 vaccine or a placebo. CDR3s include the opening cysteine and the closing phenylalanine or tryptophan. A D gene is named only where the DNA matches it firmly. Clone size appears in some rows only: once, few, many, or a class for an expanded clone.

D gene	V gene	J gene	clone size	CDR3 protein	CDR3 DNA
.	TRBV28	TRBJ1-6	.	CASRGTSRNSPLHF	TGTGCCAGCAGGGGGACGTCGAGAAATTCACCCCTCCACTTT
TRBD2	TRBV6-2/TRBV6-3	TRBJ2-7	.	CASSPQTSGRAGEQYF	TGTGCCAGCAGCCCCCAGACTAGCGGGAGGGCGGGGGAGCAGTACTTC
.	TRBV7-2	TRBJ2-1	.	CASSLNQGNEQFF	TGTGCCAGCAGCTTAAATCAGGGAAATGAGCAGTTCTTC
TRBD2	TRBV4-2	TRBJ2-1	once	CASSQAGTSGVYNEQFF	TGTGCCAGCAGCCAAGCCGGGACTAGCGGGGTATACAATGAGCAGTTCTTC
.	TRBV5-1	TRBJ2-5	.	CASSLVTPETQYF	TGCGCCAGCAGCTTGGTGACCCCGGAGACCCAGTACTTC
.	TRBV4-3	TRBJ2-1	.	CASSQDQSPYNEQFF	TGCGCCAGCAGCCAAGATCAGAGCCCATACAATGAGCAGTTCTTC
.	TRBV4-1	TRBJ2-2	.	CASSLGGLASNTGELFF	TGCGCCAGCAGCCTTGGGGGGCTAGCGTCGAACACCGGGGAGCTGTTTTTT
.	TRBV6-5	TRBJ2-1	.	CASRNTLGSYNEQFF	TGTGCCAGCAGAAACACCCTCGGATCCTACAATGAGCAGTTCTTC
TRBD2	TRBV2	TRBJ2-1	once	CASSRTSGRGTVYNEQFF	TGTGCCAGCAGTAGGACTAGCGGGAGGGGGACGGTGTACAATGAGCAGTTCTTC
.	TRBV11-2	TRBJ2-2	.	CASSFQTRTGELFF	TGTGCCAGCAGCTTTCAGACCCGAACCGGGGAGCTGTTTTTT
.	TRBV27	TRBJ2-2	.	CASSTAVGGGGELFF	TGTGCCAGTTCAACGGCGGTTGGAGGAGGCGGGGAGCTGTTTTTT
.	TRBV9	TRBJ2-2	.	CASSISPGGSGELFF	TGTGCCAGCAGCATCTCCCCTGGGGGATCCGGGGAGCTGTTTTTT
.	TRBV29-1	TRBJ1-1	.	CSATDAVDTEAFF	TGCAGCGCCACGGACGCAGTAGACACTGAAGCTTTCTTT
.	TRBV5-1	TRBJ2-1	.	CASSLANFDNEQFF	TGCGCCAGCAGCTTGGCCAATTTTGACAATGAGCAGTTCTTC
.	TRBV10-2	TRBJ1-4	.	CASSEWDREKLFF	TGCGCCAGCAGTGAATGGGATCGAGAAAAACTGTTTTTT
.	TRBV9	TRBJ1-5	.	CASSLVTWGRATWNQPQHF	TGTGCCAGCAGCCTCGTAACTTGGGGCAGGGCAACCTGGAATCAGCCCCAGCATTTT
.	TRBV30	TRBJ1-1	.	CAWTRQAGTEAFF	TGTGCCTGGACCCGACAGGCGGGCACTGAAGCTTTCTTT
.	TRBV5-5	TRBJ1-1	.	CASSPVGAGEAFF	TGTGCCAGCAGCCCGGTTGGGGCAGGGGAAGCTTTCTTT
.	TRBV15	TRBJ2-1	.	CATSVRTGYEQFF	TGTGCCACCAGCGTAAGAACAGGGTATGAGCAGTTCTTC
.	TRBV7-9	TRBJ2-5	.	CASSFLGDQMETQYF	TGTGCCAGCAGCTTCTTGGGGGACCAAATGGAGACCCAGTACTTC
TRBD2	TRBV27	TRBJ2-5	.	CASSQDRTSGSFQYF	TGTGCCAGCAGTCAAGATCGGACTAGCGGGAGTTTTCAGTACTTC
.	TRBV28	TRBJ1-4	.	CASTTRGGQGKGKLFF	TGTGCCAGCACCACCAGGGGAGGCCAGGGTAAAGGAAAACTGTTTTTT
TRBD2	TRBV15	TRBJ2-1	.	CATSRGGASGRINEQFF	TGTGCCACCAGCAGAGGCGGGGCTAGCGGGAGGATCAATGAGCAGTTCTTC
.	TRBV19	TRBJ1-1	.	CASSMGRFEAFF	TGTGCCAGTAGTATGGGGCGATTTGAAGCTTTCTTT
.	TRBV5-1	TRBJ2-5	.	CASRRVAGQETQYF	TGCGCCAGCAGGAGGGTAGCAGGTCAAGAGACCCAGTACTTC
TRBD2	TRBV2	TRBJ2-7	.	CASRAVTSRISYEQYF	TGTGCCAGCAGAGCGGTGACTAGCCGGATCTCCTACGAGCAGTACTTC
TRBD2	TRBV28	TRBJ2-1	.	CASSSTSGRVDNEQFF	TGTGCCAGCAGTTCGACTAGCGGGAGGGTTGACAATGAGCAGTTCTTC
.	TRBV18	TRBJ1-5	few	CASSPDRYGDSNQPQHF	TGTGCCAGCTCACCAGATCGGTATGGAGATAGCAATCAGCCCCAGCATTTT
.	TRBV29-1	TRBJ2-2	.	CSVDGGAGGTGELFF	TGCAGCGTTGATGGGGGGGCCGGAGGCACCGGGGAGCTGTTTTTT
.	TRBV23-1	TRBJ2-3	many	CASSPYGAGTDTQYF	TGCGCCAGCAGCCCTTACGGGGCGGGCACAGATACGCAGTATTTT
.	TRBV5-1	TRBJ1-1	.	CASSLSRGVGNTEAFF	TGCGCCAGCAGCTTGAGTCGGGGGGTCGGGAACACTGAAGCTTTCTTT
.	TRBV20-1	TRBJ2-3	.	CSASSLQTPDTQYF	TGCAGTGCTAGTTCCCTGCAGACACCAGATACGCAGTATTTT
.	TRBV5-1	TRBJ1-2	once	CASSPYGGGIYGYTF	TGCGCCAGCAGCCCCTATGGGGGGGGGATCTATGGCTACACCTTC
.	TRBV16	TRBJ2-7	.	CASSLTAATYEQYF	TGTGCCAGCAGCCTCACAGCGGCAACCTACGAGCAGTACTTC
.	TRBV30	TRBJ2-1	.	CAWSVGRGTQDEQFF	TGTGCCTGGAGTGTGGGACGGGGGACGCAGGATGAGCAGTTCTTC
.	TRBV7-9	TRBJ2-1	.	CASSLAGGRNEQFF	TGTGCCAGCAGCTTAGCGGGGGGGCGCAATGAGCAGTTCTTC
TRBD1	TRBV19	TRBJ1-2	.	CASRDRGSVGYTF	TGTGCCAGTAGGGACAGGGGATCGGTCGGCTACACCTTC
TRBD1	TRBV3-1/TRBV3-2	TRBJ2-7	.	CASGRGHLFGRAYEQYF	TGTGCCAGCGGCAGGGGGCACCTGTTTGGTAGAGCCTACGAGCAGTACTTC
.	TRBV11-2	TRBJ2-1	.	CASSLGALGYNEQFF	TGTGCCAGCAGCTTAGGGGCCTTAGGGTACAATGAGCAGTTCTTC
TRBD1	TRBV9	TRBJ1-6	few	CASSRGQVNSPLHF	TGTGCCAGCAGCCGGGGACAGGTTAATTCACCCCTCCACTTT
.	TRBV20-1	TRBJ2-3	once	CSARVDTQYF	TGCAGTGCTAGAGTAGATACGCAGTATTTT
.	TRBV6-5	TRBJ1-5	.	CASRPGVNQPQHF	TGTGCCAGCAGGCCAGGGGTGAATCAGCCCCAGCATTTT
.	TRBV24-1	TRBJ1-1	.	CATTRTVNTEAFF	TGTGCCACCACCCGGACGGTTAACACTGAAGCTTTCTTT
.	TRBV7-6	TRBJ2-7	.	CASSSLGGAIYEQYF	TGTGCCAGCAGCTCCCTGGGGGGAGCAATCTACGAGCAGTACTTC
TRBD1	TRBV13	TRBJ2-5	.	CASSTRTGTQETQYF	TGTGCCAGCAGCACCCGGACAGGGACCCAAGAGACCCAGTACTTC
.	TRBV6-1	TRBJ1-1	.	CASSESFLAGRDTEAFF	TGTGCCAGCAGTGAATCATTCCTGGCAGGGAGGGACACTGAAGCTTTCTTT
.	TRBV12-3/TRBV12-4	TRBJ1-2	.	CASGLSYGYTF	TGTGCCAGCGGCCTGAGCTATGGCTACACCTTC
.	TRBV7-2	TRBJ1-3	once	CASSAKDARSGNTIYF	TGTGCCAGCAGCGCTAAGGACGCCCGCTCTGGAAACACCATATATTTT
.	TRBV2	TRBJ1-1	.	CASRRELNTEAFF	TGTGCCAGCAGAAGAGAGCTAAACACTGAAGCTTTCTTT
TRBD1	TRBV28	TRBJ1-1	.	CASGEGANTEAFF	TGTGCCAGCGGGGAGGGGGCAAACACTGAAGCTTTCTTT
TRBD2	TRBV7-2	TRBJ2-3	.	CASSPAGAYTDTQYF	TGTGCCAGCAGCCCAGCGGGGGCCTACACAGATACGCAGTATTTT
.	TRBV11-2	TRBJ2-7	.	CASSRAEGALQYF	TGTGCCAGCAGCCGAGCGGAGGGGGCGTTGCAGTACTTC
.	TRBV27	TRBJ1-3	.	CASSGSGNTIYF	TGTGCCAGCAGTGGCTCTGGAAACACCATATATTTT